This TCR beta chain was profiled in a study of OX40 agonist ivuxolimab in advanced cancers. Study at large: Patients were dosed with the agonistic anti-OX40 (CD134) antibody ivuxolimab. Three individuals attained partial responses, comprising one hepatocellular carcinoma case and two cutaneous melanoma cases.

TCRdb keeps only in-frame clones here, not all; method: immunoSEQ multiplex PCR. The sample lists some 80,000 clones; about nine tenths were seen once. The material sequenced was CD4+ or CD8+ T cells sorted from blood, taken in a trial of the OX40 agonist ivuxolimab. The receptor was derived from an adult with an advanced solid tumor such as melanoma, head and neck, liver or kidney cancer.

DNA for the CDR3: TGTGCCATCAGTGATGGACTAGCGGGGGGCTATAACACCGGGGAGCTGTTTTTT. Amino acid sequence: CAISDGLAGGYNTGELFF. The chain joins TRBV10-3 to TRBJ2-2; 14 bases align to TRBD2. V lost 3 bases and J lost 2; bases outside the gene matches: 5. Per germline, CDR1 ENHRY and CDR2 SYGVKD. The CDR3 length is 18 residues.